What follows is one T cell receptor (beta chain) and its context. The data belong to a study of blood T cell repertoires in COVID-19. Study in general: Donors in the United States, Italy and Spain gave samples during acute or convalescent COVID-19. Sample material is recorded as cDNA or gDNA derived from T cells, B-cell-depleted T cells, or PBMCs.

Data came from immunoSEQ multiplex PCR; TCRdb stores just in-frame clones and leaves some out. Of 50,000 to 75,000 clones listed, about 84% are singletons. V lost 1 base, J lost 6 bases, and 3 bases lay in between. Looked up from germline, CDR1 is KGHDR and CDR2 is SFDVKD. This CDR3 spans 11 amino acids. The chain joins TRBV24-1 to TRBJ2-7; D is uncertain. Sequencing was performed on peripheral blood. The clonotype comes from a man between 60 and 75 years old with acute or convalescent COVID-19. The DNA of the CDR3 is TGTGCCACCAGTGATTTAGCCGAGCAGTACTTC. Translation gives CATSDLAEQYF.